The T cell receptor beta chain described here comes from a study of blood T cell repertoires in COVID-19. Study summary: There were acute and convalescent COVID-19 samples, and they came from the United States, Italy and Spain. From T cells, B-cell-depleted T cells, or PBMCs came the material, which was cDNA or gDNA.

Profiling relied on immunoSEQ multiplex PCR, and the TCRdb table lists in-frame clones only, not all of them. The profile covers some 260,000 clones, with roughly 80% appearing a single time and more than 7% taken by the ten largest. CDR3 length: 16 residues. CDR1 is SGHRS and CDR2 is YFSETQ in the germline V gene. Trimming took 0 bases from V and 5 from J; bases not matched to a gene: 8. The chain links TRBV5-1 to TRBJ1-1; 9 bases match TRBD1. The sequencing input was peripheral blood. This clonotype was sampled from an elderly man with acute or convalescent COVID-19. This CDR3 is CASSLGGQGSGTEAFF. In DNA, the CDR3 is TGCGCCAGCAGCTTGGGGGGACAGGGAAGTGGGACTGAAGCTTTCTTT.